These T cell receptor beta chains were read from a single sample in a study of OX40 agonist ivuxolimab in advanced cancers. This table comes from immunoSEQ multiplex PCR, and its TCRdb copy is limited to in-frame clones, with some not included. The sample carries around 12,000 clones, around 83% recorded once. Sequenced here: CD4+ or CD8+ T cells sorted from blood, sampled in a trial of the OX40 agonist ivuxolimab. These receptors came from an adult with an advanced solid tumor such as melanoma, head and neck, liver or kidney cancer. CDR3s include the opening cysteine and the closing phenylalanine or tryptophan. A D gene is named only where the DNA matches it firmly. Size is stated for part of the rows, as once, few or many counts, or as a class when the clone is expanded.

V gene	D gene	J gene	CDR3 length	clone size	CDR3 protein	CDR3 DNA
TRBV4-3	NA	TRBJ1-3	15	NA	CASSLQPPSGNTIYF	TGCGCCAGCAGCCTCCAACCCCCCTCTGGAAACACCATATATTTT
TRBV7-9	TRBD2	TRBJ2-2	16	NA	CASSTGLAANTGELFF	TGTGCCAGCAGCACGGGACTAGCTGCGAACACCGGGGAGCTGTTTTTT
TRBV29-1	NA	TRBJ2-7	15	NA	CSVTNQAGPYYEQYF	TGCAGCGTCACCAACCAAGCGGGTCCCTACTACGAGCAGTACTTC
TRBV5-1	TRBD2	TRBJ2-5	15	NA	CASRKAGGDGETQYF	TGCGCCAGCCGCAAAGCGGGGGGCGATGGGGAGACCCAGTACTTC
TRBV27	TRBD1	TRBJ2-1	19	NA	CASSGPGQGRREGWGEQFF	TGTGCCAGCAGTGGGCCGGGACAGGGGAGGAGGGAGGGGTGGGGTGAGCAGTTCTTC
TRBV28	TRBD1	TRBJ2-5	15	NA	CASSRDRAYQETQYF	TGTGCCAGCAGCCGGGACAGGGCGTACCAAGAGACCCAGTACTTC
TRBV27	NA	TRBJ2-7	14	once	CASSLVGLDYEQYF	TGTGCCAGCAGTTTGGTCGGACTGGACTACGAGCAGTACTTC
TRBV7-6	TRBD1	TRBJ1-5	14	NA	CASSLGPGGQPQHF	TGTGCCAGCAGCTTAGGTCCAGGGGGCCAGCCCCAGCATTTT
TRBV5-1	NA	TRBJ2-5	15	NA	CASSLTTGSQETQYF	TGCGCCAGCAGCTTGACGACAGGATCTCAAGAGACCCAGTACTTC
TRBV18	NA	TRBJ2-3	14	NA	CASSPEDKADTQYF	TGTGCCAGCTCACCAGAGGACAAGGCAGATACGCAGTATTTT
TRBV27	NA	TRBJ2-1	15	NA	CASSLGPRSYNEQFF	TGTGCCAGCAGTTTAGGCCCCCGCTCCTACAATGAGCAGTTCTTC
TRBV19	NA	TRBJ2-3	12	NA	CASSYGTDTQYF	TGTGCCAGTAGTTACGGCACAGATACGCAGTATTTT
TRBV7-9	NA	TRBJ2-7	11	NA	CASSYYDEQYF	TGTGCCAGCAGCTACTACGACGAGCAGTACTTC
TRBV6-4	TRBD1	TRBJ1-1	13	few	CASKGTGYTEAFF	TGTGCCAGCAAGGGGACAGGATACACTGAAGCTTTCTTT
TRBV7-8	NA	TRBJ2-2	16	once	CASTSPETVIGGELFF	TGTGCCAGCACATCCCCGGAGACAGTTATAGGCGGGGAGCTGTTTTTT
TRBV18	TRBD1	TRBJ2-7	14	NA	CASSHRDRAYEQYF	TGTGCCAGCTCGCACCGGGACAGGGCTTACGAGCAGTACTTC
TRBV4-3	TRBD2	TRBJ2-5	14	NA	CASSPRGAQETQYF	TGCGCCAGCAGCCCGCGGGGGGCCCAAGAGACCCAGTACTTC
TRBV7-9	TRBD2	TRBJ2-2	16	NA	CASSQPSGGHTGELFF	TGTGCCAGCAGCCAACCTAGCGGGGGACACACCGGGGAGCTGTTTTTT
TRBV27	NA	TRBJ2-1	12	once	CASSFAAREQFF	TGTGCCAGCAGTTTTGCGGCGCGGGAGCAGTTCTTC
TRBV19	TRBD1	TRBJ2-7	16	NA	CASSISGTGLSYEQYF	TGTGCCAGTAGTATTTCCGGGACAGGGCTCTCCTACGAGCAGTACTTC
TRBV11-2	NA	TRBJ2-5	14	NA	CASSLGGDAETQYF	TGTGCCAGCAGCTTAGGAGGGGACGCCGAGACCCAGTACTTC
TRBV11-2	NA	TRBJ1-4	15	NA	CASSLAWAPNEKLFF	TGTGCCAGCAGCTTAGCGTGGGCACCTAATGAAAAACTGTTTTTT
TRBV5-6	NA	TRBJ2-7	12	NA	CASSPGGSEQYF	TGTGCCAGCAGCCCCGGTGGGAGCGAGCAGTACTTC
TRBV7-2	NA	TRBJ1-2	13	once	CASKEADNYGYTF	TGTGCCAGCAAGGAGGCGGATAACTATGGCTACACCTTC
TRBV27	NA	TRBJ2-2	16	NA	CASSLSWGRNTGELFF	TGTGCCAGCAGTTTATCGTGGGGGAGGAACACCGGGGAGCTGTTTTTT
TRBV19	NA	TRBJ2-7	15	NA	CASSISGRNYYEQYF	TGTGCCAGTAGTATCTCGGGCAGAAACTATTACGAGCAGTACTTC
TRBV7-9	NA	TRBJ2-1	12	NA	CASNPGWGEQFF	TGTGCCAGCAACCCTGGGTGGGGTGAGCAGTTCTTC
TRBV28	TRBD1	TRBJ1-3	16	NA	CASSLGTGGFANTIYF	TGTGCCAGCAGTCTCGGAACAGGGGGCTTTGCGAACACCATATATTTT
TRBV5-1	NA	TRBJ1-1	14	NA	CASSLASGGTEAFF	TGCGCCAGCAGCTTGGCCTCCGGGGGCACTGAAGCTTTCTTT